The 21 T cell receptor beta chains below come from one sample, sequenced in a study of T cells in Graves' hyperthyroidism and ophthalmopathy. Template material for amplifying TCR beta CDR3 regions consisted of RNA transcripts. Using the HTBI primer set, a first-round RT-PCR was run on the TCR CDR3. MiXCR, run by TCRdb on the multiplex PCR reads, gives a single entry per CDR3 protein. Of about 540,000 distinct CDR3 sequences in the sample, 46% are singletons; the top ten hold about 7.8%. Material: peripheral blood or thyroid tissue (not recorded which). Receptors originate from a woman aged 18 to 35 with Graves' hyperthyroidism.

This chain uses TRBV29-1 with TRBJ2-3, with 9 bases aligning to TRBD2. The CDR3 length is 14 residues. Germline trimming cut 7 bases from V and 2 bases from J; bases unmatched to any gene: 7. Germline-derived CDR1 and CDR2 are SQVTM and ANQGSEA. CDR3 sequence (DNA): TGCAGCGCCCTATCGGGACTAGCCACAGATACGCAGTATTTT. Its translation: CSALSGLATDTQYF.

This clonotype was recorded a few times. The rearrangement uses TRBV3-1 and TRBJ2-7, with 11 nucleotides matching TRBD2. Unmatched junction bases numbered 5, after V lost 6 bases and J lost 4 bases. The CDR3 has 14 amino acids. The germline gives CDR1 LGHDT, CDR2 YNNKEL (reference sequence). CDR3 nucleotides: TGTGCCAGCAGTCGGGGACTAGCGGCGTACGAGCAGTACTTC. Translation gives CASSRGLAAYEQYF.

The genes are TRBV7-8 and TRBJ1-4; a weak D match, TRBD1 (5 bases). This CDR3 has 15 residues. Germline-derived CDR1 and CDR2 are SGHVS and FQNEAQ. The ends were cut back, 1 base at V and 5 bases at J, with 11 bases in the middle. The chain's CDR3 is CASSLGRRENEKLFF. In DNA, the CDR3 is TGTGCCAGCAGCTTAGGGCGCAGGGAAAATGAAAAACTGTTTTTT.

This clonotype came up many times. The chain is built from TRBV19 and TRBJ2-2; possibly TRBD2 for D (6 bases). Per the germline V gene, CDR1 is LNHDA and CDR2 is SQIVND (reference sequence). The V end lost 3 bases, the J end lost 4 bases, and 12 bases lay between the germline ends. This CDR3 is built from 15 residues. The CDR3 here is CASSIRQEGTGELFF. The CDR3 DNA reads TGTGCCAGTAGTATTCGGCAGGAGGGCACCGGGGAGCTGTTTTTT.

Here the CDR3 reads CASSFSRTSGRRAPYEQYF. The DNA of the CDR3 is TGTGCCAGCAGCTTCTCCCGGACTAGCGGGAGAAGGGCCCCCTACGAGCAGTACTTC. The chain has TRBV11-3 and TRBJ2-7; 13 bases line up with TRBD2. The CDR3 is 19 residues long. Germline CDR1 and CDR2: SGHNT and YENEEA. V lost 3 bases, J lost 2 bases, and 13 bases stayed unmatched.

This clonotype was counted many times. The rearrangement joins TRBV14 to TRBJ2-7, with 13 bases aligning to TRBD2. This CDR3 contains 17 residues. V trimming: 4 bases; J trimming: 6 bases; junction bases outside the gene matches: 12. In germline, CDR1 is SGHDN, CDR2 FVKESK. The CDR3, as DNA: TGTGCCAGCAGCCGCTGGACTAGCGGGAGCAGGATAACCGAGCAGTACTTC. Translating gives CASSRWTSGSRITEQYF.

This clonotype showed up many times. Written as DNA, the CDR3 is TGTGCCAGCAGCCCATGGGGGGGACTCCAAGAGACCCAGTACTTC. It is translated as CASSPWGGLQETQYF. The chain carries TRBV9 and TRBJ2-5; 7 nucleotides align to TRBD2. V dropped 4 bases and J dropped 1; count of bases not matched to a gene: 7. The CDR3 is 15 residues long. Per the germline V gene, CDR1 is SGDLS and CDR2 is YYNGEE.

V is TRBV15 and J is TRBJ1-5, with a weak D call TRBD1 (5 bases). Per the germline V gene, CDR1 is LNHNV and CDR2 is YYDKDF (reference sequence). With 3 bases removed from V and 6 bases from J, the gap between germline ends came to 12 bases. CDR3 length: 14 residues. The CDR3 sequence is CATSSVGQGQPQHF. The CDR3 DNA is TGTGCCACCAGCAGCGTGGGGCAAGGTCAGCCCCAGCATTTT.

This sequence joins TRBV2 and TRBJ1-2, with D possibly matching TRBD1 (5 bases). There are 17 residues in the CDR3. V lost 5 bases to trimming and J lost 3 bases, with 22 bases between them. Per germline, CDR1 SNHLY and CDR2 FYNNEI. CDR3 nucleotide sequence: TGTGCCAGCAGTTTAGTGGCCCGCGACAGCGGCTACTATGGCTACACCTTC. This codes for CASSLVARDSGYYGYTF. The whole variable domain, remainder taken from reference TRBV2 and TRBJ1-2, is EPEVTQTPSHQVTQMGQEVILRCVPISNHLYFYWYRQILGQKVEFLVSFYNNEISEKSEIFDDQFSVERPDGSNFTLKIRSTKLEDSAMYFCASSLVARDSGYYGYTFGSGTRLTVV.

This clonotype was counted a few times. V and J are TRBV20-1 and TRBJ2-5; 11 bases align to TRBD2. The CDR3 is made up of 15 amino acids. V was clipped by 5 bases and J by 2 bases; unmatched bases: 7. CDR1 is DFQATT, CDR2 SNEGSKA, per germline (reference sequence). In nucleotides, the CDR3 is TGCAGTGCTGCCCGACTAGCGGGAATACAAGAGACCCAGTACTTC. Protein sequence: CSAARLAGIQETQYF.

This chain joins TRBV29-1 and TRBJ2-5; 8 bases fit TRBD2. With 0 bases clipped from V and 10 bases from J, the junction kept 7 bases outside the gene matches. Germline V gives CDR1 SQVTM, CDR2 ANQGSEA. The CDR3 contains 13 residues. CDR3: CSVEDRSSGSQYF. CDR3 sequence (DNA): TGCAGCGTTGAAGATAGGTCCAGCGGGAGCCAGTACTTC.

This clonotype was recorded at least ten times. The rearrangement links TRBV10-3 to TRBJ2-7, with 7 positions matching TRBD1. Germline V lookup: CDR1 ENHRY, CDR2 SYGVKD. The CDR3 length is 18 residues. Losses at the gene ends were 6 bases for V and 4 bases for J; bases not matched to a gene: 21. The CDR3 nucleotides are TGTGCCATCAGCCCCCCCCTGCAACATACAGGGGCCATATACGAGCAGTACTTC. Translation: CAISPPLQHTGAIYEQYF.

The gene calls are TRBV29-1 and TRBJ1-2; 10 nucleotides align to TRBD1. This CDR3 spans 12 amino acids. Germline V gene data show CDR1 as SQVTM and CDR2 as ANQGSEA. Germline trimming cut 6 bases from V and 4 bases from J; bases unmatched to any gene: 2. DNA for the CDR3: TGCAGCGTGCGGGACAGGGGCTATGGCTACACCTTC. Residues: CSVRDRGYGYTF.

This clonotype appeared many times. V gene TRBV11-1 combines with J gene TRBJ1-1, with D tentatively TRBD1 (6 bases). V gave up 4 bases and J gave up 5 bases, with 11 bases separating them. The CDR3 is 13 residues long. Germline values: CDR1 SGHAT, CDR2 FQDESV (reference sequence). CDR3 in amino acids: CASSYKGETEAFF. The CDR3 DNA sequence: TGTGCCAGCAGCTACAAGGGGGAAACTGAAGCTTTCTTT.

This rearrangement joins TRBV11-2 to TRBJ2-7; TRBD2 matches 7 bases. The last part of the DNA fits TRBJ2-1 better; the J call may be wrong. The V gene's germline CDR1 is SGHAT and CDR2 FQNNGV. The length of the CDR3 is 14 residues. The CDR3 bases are TGTGCCAGCGGGGGGTCTAGCGGCAACAATGAGCAGTTCTTC. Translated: CASGGSSGNNEQFF.

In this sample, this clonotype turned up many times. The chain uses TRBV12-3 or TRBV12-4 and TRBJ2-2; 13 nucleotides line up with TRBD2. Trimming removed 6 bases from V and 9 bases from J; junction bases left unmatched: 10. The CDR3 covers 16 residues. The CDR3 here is CASSPGLAGAGRELFF. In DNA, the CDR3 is TGTGCCAGCAGCCCCGGACTAGCGGGAGCCGGTCGGGAGCTGTTTTTT.

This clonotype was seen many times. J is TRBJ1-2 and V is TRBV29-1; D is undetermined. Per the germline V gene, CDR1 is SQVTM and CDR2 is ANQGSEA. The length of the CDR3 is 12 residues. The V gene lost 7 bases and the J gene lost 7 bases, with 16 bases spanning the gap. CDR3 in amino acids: CSAAEGDGGYTF. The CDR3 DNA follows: TGCAGCGCCGCCGAGGGAGATGGTGGCTACACCTTC.

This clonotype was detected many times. Written as DNA, the CDR3 is TGTGCCAGCAGTGACTCGGCGGGGGCCGGCGGGGAGCTGTTTTTT. Protein: CASSDSAGAGGELFF. The chain couples TRBV6-4 to TRBJ2-2, with TRBD2 as a possible D gene (7 bases). Looked up from germline, CDR1 is MRHNA and CDR2 is SNTAGT. There are 15 residues in the CDR3. The germline V and J ends were trimmed by 0 bases and 7 bases, with 12 bases remaining between them.

The CDR3: CASSDSMGGGTGELFF. CDR3 in DNA: TGTGCCAGCAGTGACTCGATGGGCGGTGGAACCGGGGAGCTGTTTTTT. V and J are TRBV6-4 and TRBJ2-2; D remains unclear. The germline V gene has CDR1 MRHNA and CDR2 SNTAGT. The CDR3 spans 16 residues. V lost 0 bases and J lost 5, with 13 bases in between.

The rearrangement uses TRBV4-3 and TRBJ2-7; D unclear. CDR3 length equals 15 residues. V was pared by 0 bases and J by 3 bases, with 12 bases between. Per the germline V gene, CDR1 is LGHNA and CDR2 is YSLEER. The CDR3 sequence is CASSQDSGGVYEQYF. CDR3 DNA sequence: TGCGCCAGCAGCCAAGATTCCGGCGGAGTCTACGAGCAGTACTTC.

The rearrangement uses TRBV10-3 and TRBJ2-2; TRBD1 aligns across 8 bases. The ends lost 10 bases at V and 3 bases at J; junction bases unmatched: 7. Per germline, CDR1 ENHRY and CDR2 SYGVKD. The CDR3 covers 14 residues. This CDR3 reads CATGQGVHTGELFF. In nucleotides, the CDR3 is TGTGCCACCGGACAGGGCGTGCACACCGGGGAGCTGTTTTTT.